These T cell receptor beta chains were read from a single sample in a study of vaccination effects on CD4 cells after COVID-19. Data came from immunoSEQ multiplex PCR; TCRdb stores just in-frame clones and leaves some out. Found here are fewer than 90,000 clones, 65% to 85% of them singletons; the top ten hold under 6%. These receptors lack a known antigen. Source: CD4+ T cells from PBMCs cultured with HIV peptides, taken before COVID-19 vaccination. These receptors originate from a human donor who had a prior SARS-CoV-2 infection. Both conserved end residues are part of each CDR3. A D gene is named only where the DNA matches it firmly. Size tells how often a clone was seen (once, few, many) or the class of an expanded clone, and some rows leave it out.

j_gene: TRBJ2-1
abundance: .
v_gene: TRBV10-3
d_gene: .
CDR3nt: TGTGCCATCAGTGAGTCGACTCGAGGAGGGCAGTTCTTC
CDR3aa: CAISESTRGGQFF

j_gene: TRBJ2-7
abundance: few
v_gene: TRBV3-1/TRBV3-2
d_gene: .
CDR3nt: TGTGCCAGCACCCAAACTTGGGGCGGGGTCTACGAGCAGTACTTC
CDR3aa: CASTQTWGGVYEQYF

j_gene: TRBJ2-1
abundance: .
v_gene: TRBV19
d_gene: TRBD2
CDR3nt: TGTGCCAGTAGTATAGGGACTAGCTCCTACAATGAGCAGTTCTTC
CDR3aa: CASSIGTSSYNEQFF

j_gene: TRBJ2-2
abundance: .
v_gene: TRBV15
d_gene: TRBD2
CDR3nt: TGTGCCACCAGCAGAGGAGGGTCAGGGAGGGCCACCGGGGAGCTGTTTTTT
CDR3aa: CATSRGGSGRATGELFF

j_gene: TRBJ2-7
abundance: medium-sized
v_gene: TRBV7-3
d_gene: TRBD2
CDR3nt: TGTGCCAGCAGCACTAGCGGGACGGGCGAGCAGTACTTC
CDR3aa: CASSTSGTGEQYF

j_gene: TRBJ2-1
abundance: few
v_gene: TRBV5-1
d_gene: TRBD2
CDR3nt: TGCGCCAGCAGCCCTAGCGGGGGCTCCTACAATGAGCAGTTCTTC
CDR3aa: CASSPSGGSYNEQFF

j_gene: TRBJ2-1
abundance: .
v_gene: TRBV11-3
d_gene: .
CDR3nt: TGTGCCAGCAGCTCACAGGGAAGAGGCGAGCAGTTCTTC
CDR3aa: CASSSQGRGEQFF

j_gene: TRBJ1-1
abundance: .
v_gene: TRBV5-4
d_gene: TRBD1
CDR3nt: TGTGCCAGCAGACCTGGACAGGGGATGTGGAACACTGAAGCTTTCTTT
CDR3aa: CASRPGQGMWNTEAFF

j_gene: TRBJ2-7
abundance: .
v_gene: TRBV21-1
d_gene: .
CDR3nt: TGTGCCAGCAGCACTCGCGGGACAGGGGGAATCTACGAGCAGTACTTC
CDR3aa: CASSTRGTGGIYEQYF

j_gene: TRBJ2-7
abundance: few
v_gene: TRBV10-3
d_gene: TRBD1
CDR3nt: TGTGCCATCAGGCCGGGACAGGGGTCTGTGGGGAGCCCCTACGAGCAGTACTTC
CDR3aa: CAIRPGQGSVGSPYEQYF

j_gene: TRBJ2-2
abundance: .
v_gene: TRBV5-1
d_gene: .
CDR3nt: TGCGCCAGCAGCTTGGACCCCCAGGGGCAAACCGGGGAGCTGTTTTTT
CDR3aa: CASSLDPQGQTGELFF

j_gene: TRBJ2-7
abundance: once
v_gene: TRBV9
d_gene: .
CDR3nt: TGTGCCAGCAGCGTAGGGACATACTCCTACGAGCAGTACTTC
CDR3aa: CASSVGTYSYEQYF

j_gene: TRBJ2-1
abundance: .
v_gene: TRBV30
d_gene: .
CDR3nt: TGTGCCTGGAGTGTTCTTCAAGAAGGAGGAGAGCAGTTCTTC
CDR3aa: CAWSVLQEGGEQFF

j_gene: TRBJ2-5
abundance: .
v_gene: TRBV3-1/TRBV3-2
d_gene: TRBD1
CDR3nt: TGTGCCAGCAGCCAAGTTCAGGGGGCGGAGACCCAGTACTTC
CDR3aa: CASSQVQGAETQYF

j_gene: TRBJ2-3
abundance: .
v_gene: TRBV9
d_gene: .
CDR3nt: TGTGCCAGCAGCGTACGTCCAGGGGCGGATACGCAGTATTTT
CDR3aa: CASSVRPGADTQYF

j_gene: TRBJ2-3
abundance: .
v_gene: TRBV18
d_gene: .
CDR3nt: TGTGCCAGCTCACCATATGGGGGGCCAGATACGCAGTATTTT
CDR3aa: CASSPYGGPDTQYF